This entry concerns a single T cell receptor beta chain. The data were obtained in a study of CD8 T cells in Susac syndrome. Both CD4+ and CD8+ T cells were negatively isolated, and TEMRA cells underwent FACS enrichment. The CDR3 totals 14 residues. Germline V gene lookup returns CDR1 LGHNA and CDR2 YNFKEQ. V lost 1 base to trimming and J lost 3 bases, with 6 bases between them. After extraction with the RNeasy kit, roughly 0.45 to 1 ug of the RNA was reverse transcribed using random hexamers. The amplification used immunoSEQ multiplex PCR on TCR beta CDR3; it spanned 54 Vbeta and 13 Jbeta. TCRdb itself ran the immunoSEQ multiplex PCR reads through MiXCR, one entry per CDR3 protein. This sample has around 45,000 distinct CDR3 sequences; over 85% occur once, and the top ten carry 0.45% to 0.65%.

The V gene is TRBV4-2, the J gene TRBJ2-2; no reliable D call. This TCR was sampled from a human donor in good health. Sequencing used CD8+ T cells from PBMCs. The CDR3 loop is CASSQVGDTGELFF. CDR3 coding DNA: TGTGCCAGCAGCCAAGTCGGAGACACCGGGGAGCTGTTTTTT.